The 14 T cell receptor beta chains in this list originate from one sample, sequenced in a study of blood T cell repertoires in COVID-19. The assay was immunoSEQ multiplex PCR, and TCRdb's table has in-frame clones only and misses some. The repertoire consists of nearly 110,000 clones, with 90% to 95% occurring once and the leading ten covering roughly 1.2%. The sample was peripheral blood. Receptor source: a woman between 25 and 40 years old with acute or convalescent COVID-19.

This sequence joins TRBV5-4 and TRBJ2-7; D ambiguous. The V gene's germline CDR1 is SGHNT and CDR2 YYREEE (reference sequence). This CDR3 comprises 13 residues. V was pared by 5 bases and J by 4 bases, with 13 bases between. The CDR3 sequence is CASSTGTEYEQYF. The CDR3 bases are TGTGCCAGCAGTACCGGTACCGAATACGAGCAGTACTTC.

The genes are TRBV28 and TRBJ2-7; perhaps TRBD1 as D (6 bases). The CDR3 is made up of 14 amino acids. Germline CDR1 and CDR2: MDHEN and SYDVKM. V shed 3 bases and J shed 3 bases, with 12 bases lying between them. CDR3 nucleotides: TGTGCCAGCAGTTTCGGGGTCAGGGGCTACGAGCAGTACTTC. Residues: CASSFGVRGYEQYF.

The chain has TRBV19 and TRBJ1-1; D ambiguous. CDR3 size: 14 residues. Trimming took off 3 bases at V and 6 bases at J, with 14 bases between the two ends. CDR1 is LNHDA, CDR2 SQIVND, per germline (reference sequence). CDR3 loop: CASSMGSLSAEAFF. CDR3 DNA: TGTGCCAGTAGTATGGGATCCCTTAGCGCTGAAGCTTTCTTT.

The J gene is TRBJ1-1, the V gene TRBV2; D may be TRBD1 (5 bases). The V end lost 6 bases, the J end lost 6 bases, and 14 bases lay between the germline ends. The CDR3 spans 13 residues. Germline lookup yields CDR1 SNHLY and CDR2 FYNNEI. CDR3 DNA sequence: TGTGCCAGCAGGCAAGGGTGGGGGGCTGAAGCTTTCTTT. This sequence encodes CASRQGWGAEAFF.

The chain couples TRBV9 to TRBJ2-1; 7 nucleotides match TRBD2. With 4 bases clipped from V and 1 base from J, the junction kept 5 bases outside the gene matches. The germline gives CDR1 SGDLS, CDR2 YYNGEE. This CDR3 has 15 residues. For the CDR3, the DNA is TGTGCCAGCAGCTTTGGGGGGGAGTCCTACAATGAGCAGTTCTTC. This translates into CASSFGGESYNEQFF.

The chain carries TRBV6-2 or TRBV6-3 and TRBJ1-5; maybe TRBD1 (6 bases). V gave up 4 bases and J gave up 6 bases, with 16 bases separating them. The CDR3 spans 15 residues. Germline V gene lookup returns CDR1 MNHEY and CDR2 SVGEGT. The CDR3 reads CASSSNQGRRQPQHF. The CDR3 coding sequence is TGTGCCAGCAGTTCTAATCAGGGGCGGCGTCAGCCCCAGCATTTT.

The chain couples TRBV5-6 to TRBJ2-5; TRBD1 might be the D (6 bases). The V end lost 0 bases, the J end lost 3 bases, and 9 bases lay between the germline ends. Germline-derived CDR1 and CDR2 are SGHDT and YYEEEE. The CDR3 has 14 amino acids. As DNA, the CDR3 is TGTGCCAGCAGCTTGGCCTCAGGGGAAGAGACCCAGTACTTC. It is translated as CASSLASGEETQYF.

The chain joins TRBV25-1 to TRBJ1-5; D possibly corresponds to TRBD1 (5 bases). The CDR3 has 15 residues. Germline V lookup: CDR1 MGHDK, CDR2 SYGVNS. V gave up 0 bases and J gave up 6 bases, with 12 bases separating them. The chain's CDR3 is CASSEYAGVRQPQHF. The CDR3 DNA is TGTGCCAGCAGTGAATATGCGGGGGTTCGTCAGCCCCAGCATTTT.

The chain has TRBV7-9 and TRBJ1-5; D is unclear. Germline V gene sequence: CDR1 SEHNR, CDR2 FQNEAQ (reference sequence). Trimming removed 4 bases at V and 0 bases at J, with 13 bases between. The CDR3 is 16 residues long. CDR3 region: CASSWGGPYSNQPQHF. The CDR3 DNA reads TGTGCCAGCAGCTGGGGAGGACCTTATAGCAATCAGCCCCAGCATTTT. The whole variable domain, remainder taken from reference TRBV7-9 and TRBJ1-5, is DTGVSQNPRHKITKRGQNVTFRCDPISEHNRLYWYRQTLGQGPEFLTYFQNEAQLEKSRLLSDRFSAERPKGSFSTLEIQRTEQGDSAMYLCASSWGGPYSNQPQHFGDGTRLSIL.

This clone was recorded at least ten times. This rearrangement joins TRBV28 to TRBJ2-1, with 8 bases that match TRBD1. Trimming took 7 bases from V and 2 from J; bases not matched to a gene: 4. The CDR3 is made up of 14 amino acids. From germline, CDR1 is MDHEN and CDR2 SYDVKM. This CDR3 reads CASTTDRAYNEQFF. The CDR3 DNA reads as TGTGCCAGCACCACGGACAGGGCCTACAATGAGCAGTTCTTC.

The chain's CDR3 is CASSFSGLAGFTDTQYF. The CDR3 DNA follows: TGTGCCAGCAGTTTTTCGGGACTAGCGGGGTTCACAGATACGCAGTATTTT. The chain employs TRBV28 and TRBJ2-3; 13 bases match TRBD2. The V segment lost 3 bases and the J segment 2 bases; nucleotides outside the gene matches: 5. The CDR3 contains 17 residues. Germline CDR1 reads MDHEN; CDR2 reads SYDVKM. The whole variable domain, remainder taken from reference TRBV28 and TRBJ2-3, is DVKVTQSSRYLVKRTGEKVFLECVQDMDHENMFWYRQDPGLGLRLIYFSYDVKMKEKGDIPEGYSVSREKKERFSLILESASTNQTSMYLCASSFSGLAGFTDTQYFGPGTRLTVL.

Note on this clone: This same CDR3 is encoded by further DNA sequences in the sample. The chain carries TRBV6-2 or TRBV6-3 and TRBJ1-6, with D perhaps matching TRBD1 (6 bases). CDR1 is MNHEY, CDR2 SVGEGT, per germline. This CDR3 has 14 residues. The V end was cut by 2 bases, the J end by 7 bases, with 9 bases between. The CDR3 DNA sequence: TGTGCCAGCAGTTACCTTCAGGGGAATTCACCCCTCCACTTT. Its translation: CASSYLQGNSPLHF.

CDR3 sequence: CATGRNQPQHF. The CDR3 DNA sequence: TGTGCCACGGGTCGCAATCAGCCCCAGCATTTT. The chain couples TRBV6-5 to TRBJ1-5; D unclear. CDR1 is MNHEY, CDR2 SVGAGI, per germline. The V end was cut by 10 bases, the J end by 2 bases, with 6 bases between. The CDR3 sequence is 11 residues long.

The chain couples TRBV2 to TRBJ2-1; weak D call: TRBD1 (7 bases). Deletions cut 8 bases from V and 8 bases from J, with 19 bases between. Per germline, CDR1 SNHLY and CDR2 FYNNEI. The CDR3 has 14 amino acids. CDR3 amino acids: CASSGGGAYHEQFF. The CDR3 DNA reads TGTGCCAGCTCAGGAGGGGGCGCGTATCATGAGCAGTTCTTC.